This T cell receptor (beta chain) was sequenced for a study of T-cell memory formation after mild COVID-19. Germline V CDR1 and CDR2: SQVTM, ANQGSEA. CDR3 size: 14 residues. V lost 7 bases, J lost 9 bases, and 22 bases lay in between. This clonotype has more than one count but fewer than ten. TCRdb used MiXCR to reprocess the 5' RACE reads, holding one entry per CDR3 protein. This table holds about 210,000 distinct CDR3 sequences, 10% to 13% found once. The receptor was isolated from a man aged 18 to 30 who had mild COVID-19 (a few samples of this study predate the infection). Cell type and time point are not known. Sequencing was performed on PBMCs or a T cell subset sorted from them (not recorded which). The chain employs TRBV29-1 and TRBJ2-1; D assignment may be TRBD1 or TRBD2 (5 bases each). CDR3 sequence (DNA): TGCAGCGGAGCCGGGACCACGAGTGGGGGTGAGCAGTTCTTC. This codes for CSGAGTTSGGEQFF.